This entry features one TCR beta chain sequence. Its antigen is unknown. The sampling schedule covered blood at baseline, cycle 4 day 1, and cycle 7 day 1. The data are from a study of OX40 agonist ivuxolimab in advanced cancers. Germline V gene sequence: CDR1 MGHRA, CDR2 YSYEKL. V lost 1 base, J lost 6 bases, and 7 bases lay in between. The CDR3 extends over 13 amino acids. General study results and limits: Researchers did not determine the expanded peripheral T cells' antigen specificity. A proportion of nonresponders additionally exhibited low normalized T-cell clonal expansion. Clones of CD4+ and CD8+ blood T cells grew by week 6 at doses of 0.1 to 3.0 mg/kg.

Using immunoSEQ multiplex PCR, the repertoire was profiled, and TCRdb retains in-frame clones only, with some absent. The profile shows tens of thousands of clones, approximately 81% of them singletons. This TCR was recovered from an adult with an advanced solid tumor such as melanoma, head and neck, liver or kidney cancer. The sample consisted of CD4+ or CD8+ T cells sorted from blood, taken in a trial of the OX40 agonist ivuxolimab. V gene TRBV4-1 combines with J gene TRBJ2-1, with D unclear. The CDR3 sequence is CASSQAPINEQFF. CDR3 coding DNA: TGCGCCAGCAGCCAAGCGCCAATCAATGAGCAGTTCTTC.